Shown below are 21 T cell receptor beta chains from a single sample sequenced in a study of vaccination and CD4 T cells after COVID-19. Treatment denoted: roughly nine-day PBMC culture with coronavirus spike peptide pools or control peptides (ViraFEST assay). Their target antigens are unknown. Oncomine TCR Beta short-read sequencing was applied to DNA from cultured CD4+ T cells. TCRdb fed the PCR reads into MiXCR, producing one record per CDR3 protein. The sample has 15,000 to 20,000 distinct CDR3 sequences, 45% to 60% seen once. Sequencing was performed on CD4+ T cells from blood, cultured in vitro, taken after SARS-CoV-2 vaccination. The receptors originated from a human donor who had recovered from COVID-19.

This chain links TRBV12-3 or TRBV12-4 with TRBJ2-7, with 9 bases fitting TRBD1. This CDR3 is built from 15 residues. V dropped 5 bases and J dropped 7; count of bases not matched to a gene: 12. This CDR3 is CASSTTTGGTGEQYF. CDR3 bases: TGTGCCAGCAGTACCACGACAGGGGGAACAGGGGAGCAGTACTTC.

This clonotype was seen only a few times. J is TRBJ1-1 and V is TRBV20-1, with a weak D call TRBD1 (6 bases). With 1 base removed from V and 8 bases from J, the gap between germline ends came to 11 bases. This CDR3 is built from 12 residues. CDR1 DFQATT and CDR2 SNEGSKA come from the germline V gene (reference sequence). The CDR3: CSARAPQGEAFF. CDR3 DNA: TGCAGTGCTAGAGCTCCCCAGGGGGAAGCTTTCTTT.

The rearrangement uses TRBV24-1 and TRBJ2-3; D perhaps matches TRBD1 (6 bases). CDR1 is KGHDR, CDR2 SFDVKD, per germline. This CDR3 has 16 amino acids. Deletions cut 3 bases from V and 1 base from J, with 13 bases between. The CDR3 DNA reads TGTGCCACCAGTGATGGACAGTTTTCGGGCACAGATACGCAGTATTTT. Translating gives CATSDGQFSGTDTQYF.

This clonotype appeared a few times. V is TRBV3-1 and J is TRBJ1-6; D gene unclear. CDR1 LGHDT and CDR2 YNNKEL come from the germline V gene (reference sequence). The CDR3 runs to 12 residues. Trimming took 1 base from V and 10 from J, leaving 5 bases between them. The CDR3 reads CASSQGASPLHF. In DNA form, the CDR3 reads TGTGCCAGCAGCCAAGGAGCGTCACCCCTCCACTTT.

The chain recombines TRBV6-1 with TRBJ1-4; 9 nucleotides align to TRBD1. The length of the CDR3 is 15 residues. The germline CDR1 and CDR2 sequences are MNHNS and SASEGT. J was trimmed by 4 bases and V by 11 bases; bases with no gene match: 11. The CDR3 sequence: CAGGQGTSRNEKLFF. In nucleotides, the CDR3 is TGTGCCGGAGGACAGGGGACCTCTCGTAATGAAAAACTGTTTTTT.

The CDR3 DNA sequence: TGTGCCTGGAGTGTCGGGACCTATGGCTACACCTTC. This encodes CAWSVGTYGYTF. The chain couples TRBV30 to TRBJ1-2; D may be TRBD1 (5 bases). The CDR3 totals 12 residues. V lost 0 bases to trimming and J lost 4 bases, with 6 bases between them. Germline V gene sequence: CDR1 GTSNPN, CDR2 SVGIG (reference sequence). Drawing the rest from reference TRBV30 and TRBJ1-2, the complete variable domain is SQTIHQWPATLVQPVGSPLSLECTVEGTSNPNLYWYRQAAGRGLQLLFYSVGIGQISSEVPQNLSASRPQDRQFILSSKKLLLSDSGFYLCAWSVGTYGYTFGSGTRLTVV.

This chain uses TRBV20-1 with TRBJ2-3; 13 bases agree with TRBD2. The CDR3 length is 16 residues. J was trimmed by 2 bases and V by 6 bases; bases with no gene match: 8. Looked up from germline, CDR1 is DFQATT and CDR2 is SNEGSKA (reference sequence). As DNA, the CDR3 is TGCAGTGCAACCGGACTAGCGGGGGCCTACACAGATACGCAGTATTTT. It translates to CSATGLAGAYTDTQYF.

The CDR3 sequence is CASSELSMLSGTSAFF. CDR3 nucleotide sequence: TGTGCCAGCAGTGAACTTTCCATGCTTTCCGGGACCTCCGCTTTCTTT. This chain connects TRBV6-1 to TRBJ1-1; perhaps TRBD1 as D (5 bases). V was clipped by 2 bases and J by 11 bases, with 24 bases between them. This CDR3 region has 16 residues. Germline V gene data show CDR1 as MNHNS and CDR2 as SASEGT.

This chain joins TRBV27 and TRBJ2-7; D uncertain. The germline V and J ends were trimmed by 8 bases and 2 bases, with 7 bases remaining between them. CDR3 size: 11 residues. Germline V gene data show CDR1 as MNHEY and CDR2 as SMNVEV (reference sequence). CDR3 sequence: CASGLTYEQYF. CDR3 coding DNA: TGTGCCAGCGGGTTAACCTACGAGCAGTACTTC.

The chain combines TRBV11-1 with TRBJ2-7; D remains ambiguous. The germline V gene has CDR1 SGHAT and CDR2 FQDESV (reference sequence). Trimming removed 2 bases from V and 4 bases from J, with 12 bases in between. The CDR3 loop spans 14 amino acids. The CDR3 nucleotides read TGTGCCAGCAGCTTATTGCGGATCCCTTACGAGCAGTACTTC. Its protein product is CASSLLRIPYEQYF.

This clonotype was seen only a few times. This chain joins TRBV7-2 and TRBJ1-2, with D perhaps TRBD1 (6 bases). The ends were cut back, 1 base at V and 7 bases at J, with 10 bases in the middle. The CDR3 loop spans 13 amino acids. In germline, CDR1 is SGHTA, CDR2 FQGNSA. CDR3 DNA: TGTGCCAGCAGCTTAGGCAGGGGCCTTGGCTACACCTTC. Encoded protein: CASSLGRGLGYTF.

V usage is TRBV11-2 and J usage is TRBJ2-7; TRBD2 matches 9 bases. Unmatched junction bases numbered 8, after V lost 5 bases and J lost 3 bases. CDR3 length: 15 residues. CDR1 is SGHAT and CDR2 is FQNNGV in the germline V gene. CDR3 coding DNA: TGTGCCAGCAGCACGGAGAGCGGGGGGCTCTACGAGCAGTACTTC. This encodes CASSTESGGLYEQYF. The whole variable domain, filled in from reference TRBV11-2 and TRBJ2-7, reads EAGVAQSPRYKIIEKRQSVAFWCNPISGHATLYWYQQILGQGPKLLIQFQNNGVVDDSQLPKDRFSAERLKGVDSTLKIQPAKLEDSAVYLCASSTESGGLYEQYFGPGTRLTVT.

As to this clonotype: An end of the junction differs from the germline gene, which may be a read error. J is TRBJ1-1 and V is TRBV6-1, with 8 bases matching TRBD1. CDR3 length: 17 residues. The germline CDR1 and CDR2 sequences are MNHNS and SASEGT. The CDR3 DNA sequence: TGTGCCAGCAGTGCTGCGGGACACAGGGGGATGAACACTGAGGCTTTCTTT. Protein sequence: CASSAAGHRGMNTEAFF.

The chain joins TRBV15 to TRBJ2-7; the D is unclear. V was trimmed by 3 bases and J by 3 bases, leaving 12 bases between them. From germline, CDR1 is LNHNV and CDR2 YYDKDF (reference sequence). The CDR3 has 14 residues. The CDR3 is CATSRGKVGYEQYF. CDR3 coding DNA: TGTGCCACCAGCAGGGGGAAGGTGGGCTACGAGCAGTACTTC. Full variable domain (missing parts from reference TRBV15 and TRBJ2-7): DAMVIQNPRYQVTQFGKPVTLSCSQTLNHNVMYWYQQKSSQAPKLLFHYYDKDFNNEADTPDNFQSRRPNTSFCFLDIRSPGLGDTAMYLCATSRGKVGYEQYFGPGTRLTVT.

The rearrangement uses TRBV27 and TRBJ1-5; D is ambiguous. V was cut by 5 bases and J by 5 bases, with 16 bases left in between. Germline loops: CDR1 MNHEY, CDR2 SMNVEV (reference sequence). This CDR3 region has 15 residues. The CDR3 is CASSPQPAGHQPQHF. For the CDR3, the DNA is TGTGCCAGCAGTCCACAACCGGCGGGTCATCAGCCCCAGCATTTT.

The gene calls are TRBV28 and TRBJ1-2, with D maybe TRBD1 (5 bases). Germline-derived CDR1 and CDR2 are MDHEN and SYDVKM. With 7 bases removed from V and 3 bases from J, the gap between germline ends came to 15 bases. The CDR3 is made up of 14 amino acids. The CDR3 spells CASTGTLGDYGYTF. CDR3 DNA: TGTGCCAGCACCGGGACCCTAGGGGACTATGGCTACACCTTC.

This clonotype was picked up a small number of times. The genes are TRBV6-2 or TRBV6-3 and TRBJ1-5, with 8 bases identical to TRBD1. The germline V gene has CDR1 MNHEY and CDR2 SVGEGT. V shed 6 bases, J shed 7 bases, and the junction held 14 bases outside the gene matches. This CDR3 has 16 residues. Here the CDR3 DNA reads TGTGCCAGCAGGCCTCCTGGCGGGACAGGTAGCCAGCCCCAGCATTTT. It is translated as CASRPPGGTGSQPQHF.

V is TRBV27 and J is TRBJ2-7, with TRBD1 identical over 7 bases. The V and J ends lost 5 bases and 3 bases, in that order; junction bases with no gene match: 10. The CDR3 contains 15 residues. The germline V gene encodes CDR1 MNHEY and CDR2 SMNVEV (reference sequence). The CDR3 DNA reads as TGTGCCAGCAGTGAATACAGGGGTGCAAACTACGAGCAGTACTTC. Protein product: CASSEYRGANYEQYF.

The rearrangement uses TRBV15 and TRBJ1-2; 9 positions match TRBD1. The J segment lost 8 bases and the V segment lost 0 bases, leaving 13 bases of the junction unmatched. The CDR3 consists of 17 residues. Germline V CDR1 and CDR2: LNHNV, YYDKDF (reference sequence). The CDR3 protein is CATSRDLTGGSVNGYTF. CDR3 nucleotide sequence: TGTGCCACCAGCAGAGACCTGACAGGGGGTAGTGTCAACGGCTACACCTTC.

The gene calls are TRBV6-2 or TRBV6-3 and TRBJ2-7; TRBD2 aligns across 7 bases. The CDR3 is made up of 12 amino acids. Germline V gene lookup returns CDR1 MNHEY and CDR2 SVGEGT. V trimming: 6 bases; J trimming: 7 bases; junction bases outside the gene matches: 6. Written as DNA, the CDR3 is TGTGCCAGCAGCTTGACAGCGGGGGAGCAGTACTTC. Its translation: CASSLTAGEQYF.

This clonotype was detected once. The chain combines TRBV2 with TRBJ1-6; 7 bases agree with TRBD1. Germline loops: CDR1 SNHLY, CDR2 FYNNEI. The CDR3 has 13 amino acids. Trimming removed 6 bases from V and 8 bases from J; junction bases left unmatched: 4. The CDR3 coding sequence is TGTGCCAGCAGGAGAGACAGGGATTCACCCCTCCACTTT. It specifies CASRRDRDSPLHF. The variable domain in full, completed from reference TRBV2 and TRBJ1-6, reads EPEVTQTPSHQVTQMGQEVILRCVPISNHLYFYWYRQILGQKVEFLVSFYNNEISEKSEIFDDQFSVERPDGSNFTLKIRSTKLEDSAMYFCASRRDRDSPLHFGNGTRLTVT.